Below, 7 T cell receptor beta chains from the same sample are listed, as sequenced in a study of regulatory T cells in long-lasting Graves disease. Time point reported: newly diagnosed GD, antithyroid drugs for less than 3 months. Preparation of the TCR library used RNA extracted from PBMCs. CDR3 regions were amplified by Arm-PCR using iRepertoire HTBI primers to build TCR beta libraries. TCRdb reprocessed the multiplex PCR reads with MiXCR, giving one entry per CDR3 protein. The sample has hundreds of thousands of distinct CDR3 sequences, 16% seen once. A further study also used this sample, focusing on T cells in Graves' hyperthyroidism and ophthalmopathy.

Sequencing used peripheral blood mononuclear cells (PBMCs), obtained at new diagnosis, from a patient treated with antithyroid drugs. The receptors were gathered from a woman aged 25 to 45 with Graves disease.

The table lists this clonotype with many counts. The rearrangement joins TRBV10-3 to TRBJ2-1; the match to TRBD2 covers 8 bases. Per germline, CDR1 ENHRY and CDR2 SYGVKD. CDR3 length: 13 amino acids. The V and J ends lost 6 bases and 7 bases, in that order; junction bases with no gene match: 5. The CDR3 DNA reads as TGTGCCATCAGCCCCGGACTAGCTAATGAGCAGTTCTTC. It codes for CAISPGLANEQFF.

This clonotype was seen many times. The chain employs TRBV7-9 and TRBJ2-1; TRBD1 agrees at 9 bases. V lost 1 base, J lost 8 bases, and 6 bases stayed unmatched. Germline V gene sequence: CDR1 SEHNR, CDR2 FQNEAQ (reference sequence). The CDR3 spans 15 residues. Here the CDR3 DNA reads TGTGCCAGCAGCTTAGGGGGGACAGGGTATCATGAGCAGTTCTTC. It specifies CASSLGGTGYHEQFF. Looking up the rest from reference TRBV7-9 and TRBJ2-1 gives the full variable domain: DTGVSQNPRHKITKRGQNVTFRCDPISEHNRLYWYRQTLGQGPEFLTYFQNEAQLEKSRLLSDRFSAERPKGSFSTLEIQRTEQGDSAMYLCASSLGGTGYHEQFFGPGTRLTVL.

The table lists this clonotype with a few counts. This chain uses TRBV5-1 with TRBJ2-5; 10 nucleotides match TRBD1. Germline CDR1 reads SGHRS; CDR2 reads YFSETQ. The V gene end was trimmed by 4 bases and the J gene end by 5 bases; junction bases not matched to a gene: 8. This CDR3 contains 15 residues. CDR3: CASSRQGARVETQYF. The DNA of the CDR3 is TGCGCCAGCAGCCGACAGGGGGCGAGAGTGGAGACCCAGTACTTC.

This clonotype came up many times. This chain joins TRBV3-1 and TRBJ1-2; D remains unclear. Trimming left V 3 bases short and J 6 bases short, with 11 bases between. The CDR3 has 13 amino acids. CDR1 is LGHDT, CDR2 YNNKEL, per germline (reference sequence). CDR3 sequence reads: CASSQTLRDGYTF. The CDR3, as DNA: TGTGCCAGCAGCCAGACTTTAAGGGATGGCTACACCTTC.

This clonotype was seen many times. This chain connects TRBV7-2 to TRBJ2-3; 10 bases align to TRBD1. The J segment lost 1 base and the V segment lost 6 bases, leaving 10 bases of the junction unmatched. The germline V gene encodes CDR1 SGHTA and CDR2 FQGNSA. This CDR3 contains 17 residues. CDR3 DNA sequence: TGTGCCAGCAGGGACAGGGGGGACCTTACGGGCACAGATACGCAGTATTTT. It is translated as CASRDRGDLTGTDTQYF.

Many counts were recorded for this clonotype. The J gene is TRBJ2-1, the V gene TRBV5-1; D is perhaps TRBD2 (5 bases). V lost 0 bases and J lost 6, with 10 bases in between. Germline CDR1 is SGHRS and CDR2 is YFSETQ. The CDR3 consists of 14 residues. The CDR3: CASSLGLASNEQFF. In DNA, the CDR3 is TGCGCCAGCAGCTTGGGGCTAGCCAGCAATGAGCAGTTCTTC. The entire variable domain, with the rest obtained from reference TRBV5-1 and TRBJ2-1, is as follows: KAGVTQTPRYLIKTRGQQVTLSCSPISGHRSVSWYQQTPGQGLQFLFEYFSETQRNKGNFPGRFSGRQFSNSRSEMNVSTLELGDSALYLCASSLGLASNEQFFGPGTRLTVL.

The table lists this clonotype with many counts. J is TRBJ2-1 and V is TRBV10-1; no firm D call. Trimming removed 0 bases at V and 4 bases at J, with 13 bases between. The CDR3 covers 16 residues. Germline CDR1 reads WNHNN; CDR2 reads SYGVQD (reference sequence). DNA of the CDR3: TGCGCCAGCAGTGAGTCGAATAGTCAGAAATACAATGAGCAGTTCTTC. It is translated as CASSESNSQKYNEQFF.